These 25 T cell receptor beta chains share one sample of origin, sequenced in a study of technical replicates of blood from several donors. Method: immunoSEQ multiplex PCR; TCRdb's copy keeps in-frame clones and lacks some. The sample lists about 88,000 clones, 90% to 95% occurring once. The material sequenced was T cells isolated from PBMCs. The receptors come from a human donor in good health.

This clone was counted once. As DNA, the CDR3 is TGTGCCACCAAGCCTTGGGCAGGGGAGCATAGCAATCAGCCCCAGCATTTT. Amino acid sequence: CATKPWAGEHSNQPQHF. The J gene is TRBJ1-5, the V gene TRBV15; maybe TRBD1 (6 bases). CDR3 size: 17 residues. The V and J ends lost 7 bases and 0 bases respectively, with 19 bases between them. Germline V gene data show CDR1 as LNHNV and CDR2 as YYDKDF (reference sequence).

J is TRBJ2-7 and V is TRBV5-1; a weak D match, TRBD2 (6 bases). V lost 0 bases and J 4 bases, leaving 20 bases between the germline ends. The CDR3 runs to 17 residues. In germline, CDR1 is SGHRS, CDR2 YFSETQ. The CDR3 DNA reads TGCGCCAGCAGCTTGGTGATGTCCGGGCGGGAACAATACGAGCAGTACTTC. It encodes CASSLVMSGREQYEQYF. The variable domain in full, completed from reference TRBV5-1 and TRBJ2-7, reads KAGVTQTPRYLIKTRGQQVTLSCSPISGHRSVSWYQQTPGQGLQFLFEYFSETQRNKGNFPGRFSGRQFSNSRSEMNVSTLELGDSALYLCASSLVMSGREQYEQYFGPGTRLTVT.

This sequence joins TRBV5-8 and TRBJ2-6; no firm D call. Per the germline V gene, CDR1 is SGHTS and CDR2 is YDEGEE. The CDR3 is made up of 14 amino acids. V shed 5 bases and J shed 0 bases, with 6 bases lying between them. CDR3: CASRRISGANVLTF. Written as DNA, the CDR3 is TGTGCCAGCAGGCGGATCTCTGGGGCCAACGTCCTGACTTTC.

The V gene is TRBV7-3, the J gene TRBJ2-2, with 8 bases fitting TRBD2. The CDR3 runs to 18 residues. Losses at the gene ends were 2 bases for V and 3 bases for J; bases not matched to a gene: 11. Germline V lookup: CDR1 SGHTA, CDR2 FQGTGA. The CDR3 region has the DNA TGTGCCAGCAGCTTACGGATACAGCGGGGGCCAGACACCGGGGAGCTGTTTTTT. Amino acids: CASSLRIQRGPDTGELFF.

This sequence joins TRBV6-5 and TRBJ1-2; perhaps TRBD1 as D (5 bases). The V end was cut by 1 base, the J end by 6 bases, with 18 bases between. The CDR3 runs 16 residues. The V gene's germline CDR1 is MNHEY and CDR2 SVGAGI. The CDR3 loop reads CASSYLDYGGLDGYTF. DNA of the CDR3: TGTGCCAGCAGTTACTTGGATTATGGGGGGTTGGATGGCTACACCTTC.

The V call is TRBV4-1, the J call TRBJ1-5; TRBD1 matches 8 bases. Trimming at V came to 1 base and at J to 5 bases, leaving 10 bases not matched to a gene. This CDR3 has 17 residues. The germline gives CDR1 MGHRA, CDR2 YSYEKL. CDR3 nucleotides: TGCGCCAGCAGCCAAGCCCCGTTACAGGGGGTAGATCAGCCCCAGCATTTT. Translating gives CASSQAPLQGVDQPQHF.

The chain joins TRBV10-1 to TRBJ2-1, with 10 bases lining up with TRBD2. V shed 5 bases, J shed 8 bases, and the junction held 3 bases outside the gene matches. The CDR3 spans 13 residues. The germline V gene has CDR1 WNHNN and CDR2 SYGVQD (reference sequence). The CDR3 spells CASSTSGMYEQFF. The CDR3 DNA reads TGCGCCAGCAGTACTAGCGGGATGTATGAGCAGTTCTTC.

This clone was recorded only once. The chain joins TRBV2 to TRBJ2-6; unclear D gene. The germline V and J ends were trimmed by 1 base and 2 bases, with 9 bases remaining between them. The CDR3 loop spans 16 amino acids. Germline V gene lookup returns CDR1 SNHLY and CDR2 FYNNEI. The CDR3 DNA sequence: TGTGCCAGCAGTGAAGTATTAGATCCTGGGGCCAACGTCCTGACTTTC. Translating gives CASSEVLDPGANVLTF.

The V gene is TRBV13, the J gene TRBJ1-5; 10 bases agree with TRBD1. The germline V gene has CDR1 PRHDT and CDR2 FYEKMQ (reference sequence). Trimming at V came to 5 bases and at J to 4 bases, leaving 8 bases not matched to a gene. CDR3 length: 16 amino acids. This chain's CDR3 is CASSPGRGQGNQPQHF. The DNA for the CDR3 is TGTGCCAGCAGCCCCGGAAGGGGACAGGGGAATCAGCCCCAGCATTTT.

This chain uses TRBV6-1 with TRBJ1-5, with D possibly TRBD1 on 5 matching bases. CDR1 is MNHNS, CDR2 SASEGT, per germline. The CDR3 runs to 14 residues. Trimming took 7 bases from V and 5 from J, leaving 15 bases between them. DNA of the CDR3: TGTGCCAGCACCGAAGGGGTCGACGATCAGCCCCAGCATTTT. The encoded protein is CASTEGVDDQPQHF.

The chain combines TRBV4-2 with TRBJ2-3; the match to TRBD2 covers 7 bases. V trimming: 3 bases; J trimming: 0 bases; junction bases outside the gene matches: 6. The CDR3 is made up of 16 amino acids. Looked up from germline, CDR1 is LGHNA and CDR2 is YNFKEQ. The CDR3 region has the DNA TGTGCCAGCAGCCAGATGACAGCGGGAAGCACAGATACGCAGTATTTT. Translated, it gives CASSQMTAGSTDTQYF.

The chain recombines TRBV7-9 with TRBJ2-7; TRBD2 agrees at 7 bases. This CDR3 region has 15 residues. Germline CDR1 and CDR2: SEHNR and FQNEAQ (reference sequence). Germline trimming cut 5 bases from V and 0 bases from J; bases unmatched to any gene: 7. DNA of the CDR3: TGTGCCAGCAGCCACACTAGCGCACTCTCCTACGAGCAGTACTTC. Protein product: CASSHTSALSYEQYF.

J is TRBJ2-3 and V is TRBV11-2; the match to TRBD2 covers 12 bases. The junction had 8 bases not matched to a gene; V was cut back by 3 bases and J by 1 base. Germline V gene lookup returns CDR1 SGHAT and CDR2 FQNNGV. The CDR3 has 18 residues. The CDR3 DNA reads TGTGCCAGCAGCTTCTCTCCCCGACTAGCGGGAGGCACAGATACGCAGTATTTT. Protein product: CASSFSPRLAGGTDTQYF.

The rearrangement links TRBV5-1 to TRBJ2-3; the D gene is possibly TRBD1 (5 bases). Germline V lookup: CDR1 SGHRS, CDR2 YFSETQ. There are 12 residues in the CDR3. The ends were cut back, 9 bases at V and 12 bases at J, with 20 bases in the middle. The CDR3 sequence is CATKDTLGPQYF. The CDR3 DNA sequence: TGCGCCACCAAGGACACTCTCGGGCCTCAGTATTTT.

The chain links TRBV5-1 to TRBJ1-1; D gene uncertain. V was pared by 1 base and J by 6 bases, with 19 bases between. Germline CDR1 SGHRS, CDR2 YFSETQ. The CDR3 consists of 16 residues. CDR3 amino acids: CASSLSNANHVAEAFF. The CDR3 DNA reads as TGCGCCAGCAGCTTGAGTAATGCGAACCATGTCGCTGAAGCTTTCTTT.

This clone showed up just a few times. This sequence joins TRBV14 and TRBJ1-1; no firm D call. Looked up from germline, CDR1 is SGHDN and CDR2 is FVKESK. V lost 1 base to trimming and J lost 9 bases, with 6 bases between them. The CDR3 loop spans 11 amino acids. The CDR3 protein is CASSQVRQAFF. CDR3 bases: TGTGCCAGCAGCCAAGTGCGTCAAGCTTTCTTT.

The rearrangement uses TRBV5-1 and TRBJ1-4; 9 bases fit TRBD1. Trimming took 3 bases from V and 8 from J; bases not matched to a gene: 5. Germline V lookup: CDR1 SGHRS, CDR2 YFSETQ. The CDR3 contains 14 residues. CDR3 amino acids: CASSSGQGGEKLFF. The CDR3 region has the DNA TGCGCCAGCAGCTCGGGACAGGGAGGAGAAAAACTGTTTTTT.

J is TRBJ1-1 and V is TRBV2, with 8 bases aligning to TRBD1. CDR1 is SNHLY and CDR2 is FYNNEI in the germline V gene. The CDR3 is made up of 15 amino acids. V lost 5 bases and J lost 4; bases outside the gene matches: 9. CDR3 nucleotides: TGTGCCAGCAGTCCCCGGACAGGGAGTGTCACTGAAGCTTTCTTT. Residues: CASSPRTGSVTEAFF.

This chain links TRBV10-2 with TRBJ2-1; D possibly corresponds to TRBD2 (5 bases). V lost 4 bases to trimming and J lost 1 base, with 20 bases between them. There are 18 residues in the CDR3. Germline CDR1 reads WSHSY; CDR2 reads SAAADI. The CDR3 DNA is TGCGCCAGCAGTGGGGCCTTACTAGTTACCAATTCCTACAATGAGCAGTTCTTC. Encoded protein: CASSGALLVTNSYNEQFF.

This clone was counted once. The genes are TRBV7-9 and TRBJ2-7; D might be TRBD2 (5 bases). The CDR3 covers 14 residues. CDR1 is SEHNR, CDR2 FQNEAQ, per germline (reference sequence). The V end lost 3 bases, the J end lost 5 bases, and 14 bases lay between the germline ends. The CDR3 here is CASSFNGDLNEQYF. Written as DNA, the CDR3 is TGTGCCAGCAGCTTCAACGGGGATCTCAACGAGCAGTACTTC.

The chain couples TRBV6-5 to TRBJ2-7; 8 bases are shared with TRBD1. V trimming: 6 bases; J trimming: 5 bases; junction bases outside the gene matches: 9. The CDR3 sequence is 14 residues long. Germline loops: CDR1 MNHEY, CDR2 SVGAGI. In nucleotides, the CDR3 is TGTGCCAGCAGATACAGGGGGTCCAGGAACGAGCAGTACTTC. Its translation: CASRYRGSRNEQYF.

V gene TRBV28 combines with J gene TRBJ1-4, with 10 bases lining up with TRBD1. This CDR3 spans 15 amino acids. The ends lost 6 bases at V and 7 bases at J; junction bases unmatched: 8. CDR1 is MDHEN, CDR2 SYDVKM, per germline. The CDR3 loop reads CASSRRRDRGEKLFF. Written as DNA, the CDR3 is TGTGCCAGCAGCCGACGGCGGGACAGGGGTGAAAAACTGTTTTTT.

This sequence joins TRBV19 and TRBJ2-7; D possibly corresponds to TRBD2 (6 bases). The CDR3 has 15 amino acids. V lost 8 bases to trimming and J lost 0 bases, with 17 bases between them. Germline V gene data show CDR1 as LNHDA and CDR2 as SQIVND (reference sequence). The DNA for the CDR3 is TGTGCCAGTCAATCGGGTAGCGGTAGCTCCTACGAGCAGTACTTC. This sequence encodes CASQSGSGSSYEQYF.

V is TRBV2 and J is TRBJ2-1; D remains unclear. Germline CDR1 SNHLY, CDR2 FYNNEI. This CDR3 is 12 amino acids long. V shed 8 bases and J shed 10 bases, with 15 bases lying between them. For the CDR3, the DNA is TGTGCCAGCCTCGGCGCAATCAGGGAGCAGTTCTTC. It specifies CASLGAIREQFF. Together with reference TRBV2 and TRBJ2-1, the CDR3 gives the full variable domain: EPEVTQTPSHQVTQMGQEVILRCVPISNHLYFYWYRQILGQKVEFLVSFYNNEISEKSEIFDDQFSVERPDGSNFTLKIRSTKLEDSAMYFCASLGAIREQFFGPGTRLTVL.

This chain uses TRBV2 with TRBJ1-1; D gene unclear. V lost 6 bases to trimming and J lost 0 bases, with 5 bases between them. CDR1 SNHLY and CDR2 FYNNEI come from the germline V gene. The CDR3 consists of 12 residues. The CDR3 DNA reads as TGTGCCAGCAGGAACATGAACACTGAAGCTTTCTTT. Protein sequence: CASRNMNTEAFF.